Given below is one T cell receptor (beta chain) in context. Its antigen is as yet unknown. Profiling relied on immunoSEQ multiplex PCR, and the TCRdb table lists in-frame clones only, not all of them. The sample has about 140,000 clones; roughly nine tenths are singletons. The data originate from a study of T cell responses to AZD1222 COVID-19 vaccine. Notes on the study in general: Breadth and depth of Spike-specific TCRs rose after two AZD1222 doses.

Trimming took 7 bases from V and 6 from J, leaving 14 bases between them. The germline gives CDR1 ENHRY, CDR2 SYGVKD. The CDR3 covers 13 residues. The source is an adult in good health. The sequenced sample was peripheral blood, obtained on day 0 of AZD1222 vaccination. The chain recombines TRBV10-3 with TRBJ2-3; possibly TRBD2 for D (5 bases). The CDR3 DNA reads as TGTGCCATCACCGAGGGCGCCAGGGATACGCAGTATTTT. This codes for CAITEGARDTQYF.